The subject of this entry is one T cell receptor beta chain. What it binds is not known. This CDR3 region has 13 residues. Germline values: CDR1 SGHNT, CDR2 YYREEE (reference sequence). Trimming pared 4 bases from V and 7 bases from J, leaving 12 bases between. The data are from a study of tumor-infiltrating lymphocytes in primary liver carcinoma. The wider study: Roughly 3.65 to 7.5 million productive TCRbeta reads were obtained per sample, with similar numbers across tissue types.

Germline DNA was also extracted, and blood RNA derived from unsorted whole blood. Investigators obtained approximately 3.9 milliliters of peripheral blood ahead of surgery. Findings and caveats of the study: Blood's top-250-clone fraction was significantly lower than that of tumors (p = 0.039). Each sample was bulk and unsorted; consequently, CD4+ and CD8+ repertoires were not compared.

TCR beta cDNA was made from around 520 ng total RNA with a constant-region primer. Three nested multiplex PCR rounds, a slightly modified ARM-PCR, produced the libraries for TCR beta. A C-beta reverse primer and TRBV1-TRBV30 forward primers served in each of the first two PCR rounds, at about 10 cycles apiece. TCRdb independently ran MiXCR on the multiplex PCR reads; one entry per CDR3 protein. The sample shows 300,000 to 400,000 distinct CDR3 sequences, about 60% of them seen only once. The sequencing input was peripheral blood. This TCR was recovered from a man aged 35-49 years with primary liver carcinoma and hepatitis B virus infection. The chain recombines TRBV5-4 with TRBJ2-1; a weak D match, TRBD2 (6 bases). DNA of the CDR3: TGTGCCAGCAGCCCCGGGACTGGAAATGAGCAGTTCTTC. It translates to CASSPGTGNEQFF.